The present T cell receptor (beta chain) was sequenced within a study of vaccination and CD4 T cells after COVID-19. Time point meaning: late sampling 161 to 241 days after vaccination in three convalescent patients. Noted treatment: approximately nine-day PBMC culture with coronavirus spike peptide pools or control peptides (ViraFEST assay). This clonotype came up a few times. Its antigen remains unidentified. Germline V gives CDR1 KGHDR, CDR2 SFDVKD. Unmatched junction bases numbered 5, after V lost 1 base and J lost 4 bases. The CDR3 spans 16 residues. Oncomine TCR Beta short-read sequencing was applied to DNA from cultured CD4+ T cells. A single record per CDR3 protein comes from TCRdb applying MiXCR to the PCR reads. This sample has about 17,000 distinct CDR3 sequences, with roughly 50% found just once.

The source material was CD4+ T cells from blood, cultured in vitro, sampled about 7 months after SARS-CoV-2 vaccination. This clonotype was obtained from a human donor who had recovered from COVID-19. J is TRBJ2-2 and V is TRBV24-1, with 7 bases matching TRBD2. The DNA of the CDR3 is TGTGCCACCAGTGATTTAGGCGGGAGTCCCACCGGGGAGCTGTTTTTT. Residues: CATSDLGGSPTGELFF.